These T cell receptor beta chains were read from a single sample in a study of T cell responses to AZD1222 COVID-19 vaccine. TCRdb's copy holds only in-frame clones and misses some; the assay was immunoSEQ multiplex PCR. This sample yields some 120,000 clones, of which about 91% are seen a single time; approximately 10% belongs to the top ten. Sample: peripheral blood, taken on day 0 of AZD1222 vaccination. The receptors come from an adult in good health. Both conserved end residues are part of each CDR3. A D gene is named only where the DNA matches it firmly. Clone size, where shown, is once, few, many, or a class for clones that have expanded.

d_call j_call clone_size v_call cdr3_nt cdr3_aa
- TRBJ2-7 - TRBV9 TGTGCCAGCAGCGGCAGGGAGGACGGCCCAAGAGAGCAGTACTTC CASSGREDGPREQYF
TRBD2 TRBJ2-7 - TRBV4-1 TGCGCCAGCAGCCAAGTGATGTTAGCGGGAGGTTTATACGAGCAGTACTTC CASSQVMLAGGLYEQYF
- TRBJ1-5 - TRBV6-5 TGTGCCAGCAGTTACTCGAGTCCGCAGGGCGGTCAGCCCCAGCATTTT CASSYSSPQGGQPQHF
- TRBJ2-7 - TRBV19 TGTGCCAGTAGTACCCAGGGGTTTCCCTACGAGCAGTACTTC CASSTQGFPYEQYF
- TRBJ2-3 - TRBV5-6 TGTGCCAGCAGCTTCGGGGACAACCCGGTCGCAGATACGCAGTATTTT CASSFGDNPVADTQYF
TRBD2 TRBJ2-3 - TRBV14 TGTGCCAGCAGCCAAGGATGGGCTAGCGGGGGACCTTACACAGATACGCAGTATTTT CASSQGWASGGPYTDTQYF
TRBD2 TRBJ2-1 - TRBV9 TGTGCTAGTGGCGGGGGGCCCTACAATGAGCAGTTCTTC CASGGGPYNEQFF
- TRBJ2-1 - TRBV21-1 TGTGCCAGCAGAAACTCTAAACCTAGGCAGCCCGGGAGTGGGTACTATAATGAGCAGTTCTTC CASRNSKPRQPGSGYYNEQFF
- TRBJ1-1 - TRBV7-8 TGTGCCAGCAGCTTAGCTCCCCGGGGGACTGAAGCTTTCTTT CASSLAPRGTEAFF
TRBD1 TRBJ1-6 - TRBV6-1 TGTGCCAGCAGCACAGGACAGGTCACACATTCACCCCTCCACTTT CASSTGQVTHSPLHF
- TRBJ2-7 once TRBV27 TGTGCCAGCGGGATGCTCAGCTCCTACGAGCAGTACTTC CASGMLSSYEQYF
TRBD1 TRBJ1-6 - TRBV6-5 TGTGCCAGCAGTTACGGGGACAGGGGAGATTCACCCCTCCACTTT CASSYGDRGDSPLHF
- TRBJ2-7 - TRBV19 TGTGCCAGTAGTATAGGTCTTCAGGGGACCTACGAGCAGTACTTC CASSIGLQGTYEQYF
- TRBJ1-5 - TRBV6-2/TRBV6-3 TGTGCCAGCAGTTACATGGGCAGGGGTGATCAGCCCCAGCATTTT CASSYMGRGDQPQHF
- TRBJ2-1 - TRBV9 TGTGCCAGCAGCGCCGCGGGACAGTCCTACAATGAGCAGTTCTTC CASSAAGQSYNEQFF
TRBD1 TRBJ2-1 - TRBV19 TGTGCCACCGGCCGACAGGGGCGAGGAAATGAGCAGTTCTTC CATGRQGRGNEQFF
- TRBJ2-5 - TRBV7-2 TGTGCCAGCAGCTCCTCCCAGGAGACCCAGTACTTC CASSSSQETQYF
- TRBJ1-3 - TRBV28 TGTGCCAGCAGTTTATTGCAGTCTGGAAACACCATATATTTT CASSLLQSGNTIYF
- TRBJ1-5 - TRBV19 TGTGCCAGTAGTGGGCAAGACAATCAGCCCCAGCATTTT CASSGQDNQPQHF
- TRBJ1-6 - TRBV11-2 TGTGCCAGCAGCTTAGCAGGGATCTATAATTCACCCCTCCACTTT CASSLAGIYNSPLHF
TRBD1 TRBJ1-1 - TRBV29-1 TGCAGCGTTGAAGAACAGGGGGTAGGTGACACTGAAGCTTTCTTT CSVEEQGVGDTEAFF
- TRBJ2-7 - TRBV19 TGTGCCAGTAGTCCCAGGCTGACAGGGAGGCTACGAGGAGGGAGCGGGATACTCTCCTACGAGCAGTACTTC CASSPRLTGRLRGGSGILSYEQYF
- TRBJ1-1 - TRBV5-4 TGTGCCAGCAGCTTGAGGTTGGGGGATAACTTTGAAGCTTTCTTT CASSLRLGDNFEAFF
TRBD2 TRBJ2-3 - TRBV5-4 TGTGCCAGCAGCTGGGGGGGGATCACAGATACGCAGTATTTT CASSWGGITDTQYF
- TRBJ1-5 once TRBV19 TGTGCAAGTAGTATGGGGGGGAGCAATCAGCCCCAGCATTTT CASSMGGSNQPQHF
- TRBJ1-1 - TRBV7-9 TGTGCCAGCAGCTTAGGGTGGAGCAGGGGCAACACTGAAGCTTTCTTT CASSLGWSRGNTEAFF
- TRBJ2-7 - TRBV5-1 TGCGCCAGCAGCTTGGACACAGTATACGAGCAGTACTTC CASSLDTVYEQYF
- TRBJ1-2 - TRBV12-3/TRBV12-4 TGTGCCAGCAGTTTGAATGCGGGGGGCTACACCTTC CASSLNAGGYTF
TRBD2 TRBJ2-7 few TRBV28 TGTGCCAGCAGTTTGAGCGGGGGAACCTACGAGCAGTACTTC CASSLSGGTYEQYF
- TRBJ2-5 - TRBV4-3 TGCGCCAGCAGCCAAGAGGGCGCCCAAGAGACCCAGTACTTC CASSQEGAQETQYF
- TRBJ1-1 - TRBV12-3/TRBV12-4 TGTGCCAGCGTCTCAGGGCCCACTGAAGCTTTCTTT CASVSGPTEAFF
TRBD2 TRBJ2-3 - TRBV28 TGTGCCAGCAGTTTAGCGACTAGCGGCACAGATACGCAGTATTTT CASSLATSGTDTQYF
- TRBJ1-1 - TRBV12-3/TRBV12-4 TGTGCCAGCAGTTTAGGGGGGAGGTCTGAAGCTTTCTTT CASSLGGRSEAFF
- TRBJ2-5 - TRBV29-1 TGCAGCGTTGCAGGTAGCAGCAAAGAGACCCAGTACTTC CSVAGSSKETQYF
- TRBJ1-1 - TRBV19 TGTGCCAGTAGTATGGGAACCCAGGTGAACACTGAAGCTTTCTTT CASSMGTQVNTEAFF
- TRBJ1-1 - TRBV6-5 TGTGCCAGCGGAATAACAGGGAACACTGAAGCTTTCTTT CASGITGNTEAFF
- TRBJ2-2 - TRBV30 TGTGCCTGGAGTGCGACAGACCCACCGGCCGGGGAGCTGTTTTTT CAWSATDPPAGELFF
TRBD1 TRBJ2-7 - TRBV10-3 TGTGCCATCAGTGACCCAGGACAGGGTGGGAGGACCTACGAGCAGTACTTC CAISDPGQGGRTYEQYF
TRBD1 TRBJ1-1 once TRBV11-3 TGTGCCAGCAGCTACAGGGGTCGGGATTTCTTT CASSYRGRDFF
TRBD1 TRBJ1-1 few TRBV5-1 TGCGCCAGCAGCCGGACAGGAGAGAACACTGAAGCTTTCTTT CASSRTGENTEAFF
TRBD1 TRBJ1-1 once TRBV4-3 TGCGCCAGCAGCCGCGAATTAGGGGGCCGGTCTACTGAAGCTTTCTTT CASSRELGGRSTEAFF
- TRBJ2-3 - TRBV11-2 TGTGCCAGCAGCTTAGCCAATCTGCTCACAGATACGCAGTATTTT CASSLANLLTDTQYF
TRBD1 TRBJ1-1 - TRBV30 TGTGCCTGGAGTCGGGCAGGGGGTACTGAAGCTTTCTTT CAWSRAGGTEAFF
TRBD1 TRBJ1-2 few TRBV7-9 TGTGCCAGCAGCCCCAGGACAGGGACTAACTATGGCTACACCTTC CASSPRTGTNYGYTF
TRBD2 TRBJ2-5 - TRBV7-3 TGTGCCAGCAGCCACGGACTAGTGGGGACCCAGTACTTC CASSHGLVGTQYF
- TRBJ1-5 once TRBV6-4 TGTGCCAGCAGTGACAGGGGCTATAGCAATCAGCCCCAGCATTTT CASSDRGYSNQPQHF
TRBD1 TRBJ1-6 - TRBV18 TGTGCCAGCTCACCACCGTTAGGACAGGGGTCACCCCTCCACTTT CASSPPLGQGSPLHF
- TRBJ1-2 - TRBV7-2 TGTGCCAGCAGCTTCACCCCCAACTATGGCTACACCTTC CASSFTPNYGYTF
TRBD1 TRBJ1-5 - TRBV3-1/TRBV3-2 TGTGCCAGCAGCCAAGGAAGGGGGCGCGCGGACCAGCCCCAGCATTTT CASSQGRGRADQPQHF
- TRBJ2-1 - TRBV5-1 TGCGCCAGCAGCTTGGACGGACTTTCCCAATCCTACAATGAGCAGTTCTTC CASSLDGLSQSYNEQFF
TRBD1 TRBJ1-1 - TRBV7-9 TGTGCCAGCAGCCCACCGGGGACAGTACTGAACACTGAAGCTTTCTTT CASSPPGTVLNTEAFF
TRBD1 TRBJ1-5 - TRBV28 TGTGCCAGCAGTACGACAGGGGGCGGCAGCAATCAGCCCCAGCATTTT CASSTTGGGSNQPQHF